This note documents a single T cell receptor beta chain sequence. Its antigen is not identified. This sample stems from a study of Ad26.COV2.S vaccination and SARS-CoV-2 variants. Overall study findings and caveats: Among vaccine recipients, spike-specific TCR breadth exceeded that of placebo recipients.

CDR3 length equals 13 residues. Trimming left V 6 bases short and J 0 bases short, with 8 bases between. Specified treatment: about 20 received Ad26.COV2.S at low or high dose, single or two shots; several received placebo; per-sample allocation not given. Sampling was performed 63 days after the first vaccine or placebo injection. Based in Boston, the donor was an adult of 18-55 years. The assay was immunoSEQ multiplex PCR, and TCRdb's table has in-frame clones only and misses some. The data contain roughly 250,000 clones, roughly nine tenths of them singletons. The TCR originated in a person aged 18-65 years who received the Ad26.COV2.S COVID-19 vaccine or a placebo. Sequenced material: peripheral blood, taken in a trial of Ad26.COV2.S vaccine versus placebo. The chain links TRBV12-3 or TRBV12-4 to TRBJ1-1; D gene unclear. CDR3 loop: CASSSSMNTEAFF. DNA for the CDR3: TGTGCCAGCAGCTCGTCCATGAACACTGAAGCTTTCTTT.